The next 16 T cell receptor beta chains were all read from a single sample in a study of identical twins. TCRdb independently ran MiXCR on the 5' RACE reads; one entry per CDR3 protein. The table lists about 520,000 distinct CDR3 sequences, roughly a fifth of them singletons. The data were also submitted as part of a second study, on T cells expressing NK-cell markers.

Sequencing was performed on CD4+ T cells sorted from blood. These receptors all come from a woman aged 18-35 years in good health.

The rearrangement links TRBV4-2 to TRBJ2-3; D ambiguous. This CDR3 has 14 amino acids. The V end was cut by 3 bases, the J end by 6 bases, with 13 bases between. Germline CDR1 and CDR2: LGHNA and YNFKEQ. The CDR3 sequence: CASSQRLTGDTQYF. The CDR3 coding sequence is TGTGCCAGCAGCCAGAGGTTGACGGGTGATACGCAGTATTTT.

The J gene is TRBJ2-7, the V gene TRBV6-2 or TRBV6-3; 9 positions agree with TRBD1. J gave up 2 bases and V 2 bases, and 16 bases lay outside the gene matches. The CDR3 is 19 amino acids. Germline CDR1 is MNHEY and CDR2 is SVGEGT. In DNA form, the CDR3 reads TGTGCCAGCAGTTACCACCCCACCTTGACAGGGGGAGCGACCTACGAGCAGTACTTC. Residues: CASSYHPTLTGGATYEQYF.

The V gene is TRBV5-1, the J gene TRBJ2-1; TRBD2 matches 13 bases. The CDR3 runs 16 residues. The trim removed 4 bases at V and 7 bases at J, leaving 8 bases unmatched. Germline-derived CDR1 and CDR2 are SGHRS and YFSETQ. CDR3 loop: CASSTILAGGQNEQFF. The CDR3 region has the DNA TGCGCCAGCAGCACTATACTAGCGGGGGGGCAGAATGAGCAGTTCTTC.

The chain combines TRBV20-1 with TRBJ2-1, with a tentative D call TRBD2 (6 bases). The CDR3 is made up of 14 amino acids. Between the trimmed V and J ends, which lost 5 bases and 6 bases, there was a span of 17 bases. Germline CDR1 reads DFQATT; CDR2 reads SNEGSKA (reference sequence). The CDR3 bases are TGCAGTGCTCTATCGCCGGGAGTCGGCAATGAGCAGTTCTTC. This gives the protein CSALSPGVGNEQFF.

This clonotype has more than one count but fewer than ten. The rearrangement uses TRBV7-9 and TRBJ1-6; tentatively, D is TRBD1 (6 bases). The CDR3 loop spans 16 amino acids. Trimming removed 4 bases from V and 14 bases from J, with 24 bases in between. Germline V gene sequence: CDR1 SEHNR, CDR2 FQNEAQ (reference sequence). The DNA of the CDR3 is TGTGCCAGCAGCTCTTCCGCGAAAAGACAGGTCCAAACCCTCCACTTT. Encoded protein: CASSSSAKRQVQTLHF.

V usage is TRBV7-2 and J usage is TRBJ2-1; 9 bases align to TRBD2. The germline V gene encodes CDR1 SGHTA and CDR2 FQGNSA. There are 17 residues in the CDR3. The V gene end was trimmed by 2 bases and the J gene end by 5 bases; junction bases not matched to a gene: 10. The CDR3 bases are TGTGCCAGCAGCTTATTGGCCGGGACTAGCAGAAACAATGAGCAGTTCTTC. As protein: CASSLLAGTSRNNEQFF.

This clonotype was seen only a few times. This chain links TRBV29-1 with TRBJ2-7, with TRBD1 as a possible D gene (5 bases). The length of the CDR3 is 12 residues. Between the trimmed V and J ends, which lost 5 bases and 1 base, there was a span of 9 bases. Germline V gene data show CDR1 as SQVTM and CDR2 as ANQGSEA. CDR3 amino acids: CSVWKGSYEQYF. CDR3 coding DNA: TGCAGCGTTTGGAAGGGGTCCTACGAGCAGTACTTC.

The V call is TRBV6-5, the J call TRBJ2-7, with TRBD1 as a possible D gene (7 bases). The germline V and J ends were trimmed by 0 bases and 6 bases, with 18 bases remaining between them. CDR3 length: 16 amino acids. CDR1 is MNHEY and CDR2 is SVGAGI in the germline V gene. Here the CDR3 DNA reads TGTGCCAGCAGTTACTCGATACAGGGGAGGCAGGGCGAGCAGTACTTC. Its protein product is CASSYSIQGRQGEQYF.

This chain uses TRBV9 with TRBJ2-5; the D is unclear. V was pared by 4 bases and J by 5 bases, with 18 bases between. In germline, CDR1 is SGDLS, CDR2 YYNGEE. The CDR3 is 15 residues long. This chain's CDR3 is CASSTRLNSVETQYF. The CDR3 DNA sequence: TGTGCCAGCAGCACCCGACTGAACTCCGTGGAGACCCAGTACTTC.

This clonotype has just a few counts. V usage is TRBV6-1 and J usage is TRBJ1-5; possibly TRBD1 for D (6 bases). V gave up 6 bases and J gave up 5 bases, with 14 bases separating them. Germline assignment: CDR1 MNHNS and CDR2 SASEGT. This CDR3 comprises 14 residues. CDR3: CASRHRDQHQPQHF. The CDR3 DNA is TGTGCCAGCAGGCACAGGGATCAGCATCAGCCCCAGCATTTT.

A note on this clonotype: Its ends do not fully match the called genes, so a read error is possible. V usage is TRBV7-9 and J usage is TRBJ2-5; 7 bases map to TRBD1. CDR3 length: 15 amino acids. The germline V gene has CDR1 SEHNR and CDR2 FQNEAQ (reference sequence). The CDR3: CASSRPTGTQETQHF. The CDR3, as DNA: TGTGCCAGCAGCCGACCGACAGGGACCCAAGAGACCCAGCACTTC.

This clonotype was detected a few times. This sequence joins TRBV20-1 and TRBJ2-1; 8 nucleotides agree with TRBD2. Trimming took 0 bases from V and 2 from J; bases not matched to a gene: 6. Germline V gene sequence: CDR1 DFQATT, CDR2 SNEGSKA (reference sequence). The CDR3 extends over 16 amino acids. The chain's CDR3 is CSARDFGAGAYNEQFF. In DNA form, the CDR3 reads TGCAGTGCTAGAGATTTCGGAGCGGGAGCCTACAATGAGCAGTTCTTC.

This clonotype was detected a few times. The chain carries TRBV20-1 and TRBJ1-2, with D uncertain. V was clipped by 6 bases and J by 6 bases, with 11 bases between them. Germline CDR1 DFQATT, CDR2 SNEGSKA (reference sequence). The CDR3 extends over 11 amino acids. The CDR3 loop reads CSAAPRDGYTF. CDR3 DNA: TGCAGTGCGGCGCCGAGGGATGGCTACACCTTC.

The chain recombines TRBV5-1 with TRBJ2-3, with unresolved D. Per the germline V gene, CDR1 is SGHRS and CDR2 is YFSETQ. The V gene lost 0 bases and the J gene lost 3 bases, with 5 bases spanning the gap. This CDR3 is built from 13 residues. The CDR3 loop is CASSLEWTDTQYF. For the CDR3, the DNA is TGCGCCAGCAGCTTGGAGTGGACAGATACGCAGTATTTT. Variable domain in full (rest from reference TRBV5-1 and TRBJ2-3): KAGVTQTPRYLIKTRGQQVTLSCSPISGHRSVSWYQQTPGQGLQFLFEYFSETQRNKGNFPGRFSGRQFSNSRSEMNVSTLELGDSALYLCASSLEWTDTQYFGPGTRLTVL.

This clonotype has more than one count but fewer than ten. The chain combines TRBV5-1 with TRBJ2-7; D ambiguous. This CDR3 spans 17 amino acids. Trimming removed 0 bases from V and 0 bases from J, with 16 bases in between. CDR1 and CDR2 from the germline V gene are SGHRS and YFSETQ. CDR3 region: CASSLGGSKISSYEQYF. The CDR3 bases are TGCGCCAGCAGCTTGGGCGGCTCCAAAATCAGCTCCTACGAGCAGTACTTC.

On this clonotype: An end of the junction differs from the germline gene, which may be a read error. V and J are TRBV29-1 and TRBJ2-6; the D gene is possibly TRBD1 (5 bases). The CDR3 is made up of 15 amino acids. Per the germline V gene, CDR1 is SQVTM and CDR2 is ANQGSEA. The CDR3 reads CSVERPGSGANVLIF. CDR3 coding DNA: TGCAGCGTTGAAAGGCCAGGCTCTGGGGCCAACGTCCTGATTTTC.